The rows below give T cell receptor beta chains drawn from one sample of a study of identical twins. TCRdb re-called the 5' RACE reads with MiXCR, one entry per CDR3 protein. This sample yields roughly 1.6 million distinct CDR3 sequences, of which roughly a third are seen a single time; more than 0.25% belongs to the top ten. Sequencing used cord blood. The receptors here all came from a newborn girl in good health. CDR3s leave out the opening cysteine and the closing phenylalanine or tryptophan. Fields, in order: V gene, D gene, J gene, CDR3 protein. D genes are given only for firm matches.

v_call: TRBV5-6
d_call: -
j_call: TRBJ2-5
cdr3_aa: ASSLLGLRETQY

v_call: TRBV10-1
d_call: TRBD1
j_call: TRBJ2-3
cdr3_aa: ASSSWTGGTDTQY

v_call: TRBV20-1
d_call: TRBD1
j_call: TRBJ1-5
cdr3_aa: SASQGQGYQPQH

v_call: TRBV4-1
d_call: -
j_call: -
cdr3_aa: ASSPSGGVGPYEQY

v_call: TRBV11-1
d_call: TRBD1
j_call: TRBJ2-1
cdr3_aa: ASSLRNFDRGQF

v_call: TRBV7-6
d_call: TRBD2
j_call: TRBJ2-2
cdr3_aa: ASSLVPASGDTGELF

v_call: TRBV12-3/TRBV12-4
d_call: TRBD1
j_call: TRBJ1-4
cdr3_aa: ASSTGVTNEKLF

v_call: TRBV18
d_call: -
j_call: TRBJ2-7
cdr3_aa: ASSPFFLSPTAEQY

v_call: TRBV6-2/TRBV6-3
d_call: -
j_call: TRBJ1-1
cdr3_aa: ASSYLTPRTEAF

v_call: TRBV3-1
d_call: -
j_call: TRBJ1-2
cdr3_aa: ASSPGHPNYGYT

v_call: TRBV20-1
d_call: -
j_call: TRBJ2-3
cdr3_aa: SARIGARTDTQY

v_call: TRBV7-9
d_call: TRBD2
j_call: -
cdr3_aa: ASSALAGASYNEQY

v_call: TRBV29-1
d_call: -
j_call: TRBJ2-6
cdr3_aa: SVEDRSGANVLT

v_call: TRBV3-1
d_call: -
j_call: TRBJ2-4
cdr3_aa: ASSRRGEDIQY

v_call: TRBV2
d_call: TRBD1
j_call: TRBJ1-1
cdr3_aa: ASSGQGGRTEAF

v_call: TRBV21-1
d_call: -
j_call: TRBJ2-7
cdr3_aa: ASSKARSGANEQY

v_call: TRBV20-1
d_call: TRBD2
j_call: TRBJ2-3
cdr3_aa: SARDGGRGGTDTQY

v_call: TRBV15
d_call: -
j_call: TRBJ2-7
cdr3_aa: ATSYYREGEQY

v_call: TRBV20-1
d_call: -
j_call: TRBJ1-6
cdr3_aa: SATGNSPLH

v_call: TRBV3-1
d_call: TRBD2
j_call: TRBJ2-3
cdr3_aa: ASSATSGVTDTQY

v_call: TRBV10-3
d_call: -
j_call: TRBJ2-1
cdr3_aa: AISDQGSNEQF

v_call: TRBV9
d_call: -
j_call: TRBJ2-1
cdr3_aa: ASSVGNRQRIGNEQF

v_call: TRBV2
d_call: TRBD2
j_call: TRBJ2-3
cdr3_aa: ASSGISGRDTQY

v_call: TRBV7-8
d_call: -
j_call: TRBJ2-3
cdr3_aa: ASSPAGAGSDTQY

v_call: TRBV5-1
d_call: TRBD2
j_call: TRBJ2-1
cdr3_aa: ASSLKLAGEGEQF

v_call: TRBV27
d_call: TRBD2
j_call: -
cdr3_aa: ASTSVAGVYEQY

v_call: TRBV5-1
d_call: TRBD2
j_call: TRBJ2-3
cdr3_aa: ASSRPSGSVSTDTQY

v_call: TRBV5-1
d_call: TRBD2
j_call: TRBJ2-1
cdr3_aa: ASSLEQTSAYNEQF

v_call: TRBV12-3/TRBV12-4
d_call: TRBD2
j_call: TRBJ2-3
cdr3_aa: ASRLTSGVSDTQY

v_call: TRBV11-2
d_call: -
j_call: TRBJ1-1
cdr3_aa: ASRPTTGNTEAF

v_call: TRBV30
d_call: -
j_call: TRBJ2-3
cdr3_aa: AWTRVRVADTQY

v_call: TRBV9
d_call: -
j_call: TRBJ2-5
cdr3_aa: ASSVAFTSPNEQY

v_call: TRBV20-1
d_call: -
j_call: TRBJ1-6
cdr3_aa: SAPKGTAHNSPLH

v_call: TRBV14
d_call: -
j_call: TRBJ1-4
cdr3_aa: ASSQDKGPGTFNEKLF

v_call: TRBV3-1
d_call: -
j_call: TRBJ1-6
cdr3_aa: ASSQDPGGASPLH

v_call: TRBV20-1
d_call: -
j_call: TRBJ2-1
cdr3_aa: SARGGRETQF

v_call: TRBV28
d_call: TRBD2
j_call: TRBJ2-4
cdr3_aa: ASSPTSGVNIQY

v_call: TRBV27
d_call: TRBD2
j_call: TRBJ2-7
cdr3_aa: ASSSGGRGLKDEQY

v_call: TRBV27
d_call: TRBD1
j_call: TRBJ1-6
cdr3_aa: ASSLSGTVHSPLH

v_call: TRBV20-1
d_call: -
j_call: TRBJ2-5
cdr3_aa: SANDGLLQETQY

v_call: TRBV21-1
d_call: -
j_call: TRBJ1-2
cdr3_aa: ASSPRREGMGMNYGYT

v_call: TRBV21-1
d_call: -
j_call: TRBJ1-5
cdr3_aa: ASSKTTGNQPQH

v_call: TRBV20-1
d_call: TRBD1
j_call: TRBJ2-7
cdr3_aa: SASYRGQYEQY

v_call: TRBV10-3
d_call: TRBD2
j_call: TRBJ2-1
cdr3_aa: AIRRGTTEGSYNEQF

v_call: TRBV5-1
d_call: -
j_call: TRBJ1-4
cdr3_aa: ASSLGAPRGEKLF

v_call: TRBV20-1
d_call: TRBD1
j_call: TRBJ1-4
cdr3_aa: SAREPGQGEKLF

v_call: TRBV27
d_call: -
j_call: TRBJ1-1
cdr3_aa: ASSLERRLEAF

v_call: TRBV6-1
d_call: TRBD1
j_call: TRBJ2-5
cdr3_aa: ASSKLTGASQETQY

v_call: TRBV10-3
d_call: TRBD2
j_call: TRBJ2-3
cdr3_aa: AISESSGGTSTDTQY